In this sample, the clone carrying this TCR beta chain turned up once. This sample stems from a study of blood T cell repertoires in COVID-19. Study summary: Spain, Italy and the United States supplied samples that represented acute and convalescent COVID-19. Nucleic acid was either cDNA or gDNA, and it came from T cells, B-cell-depleted T cells, or PBMCs.

This CDR3 has 13 residues. CDR1 SNHLY and CDR2 FYNNEI come from the germline V gene. Trimming removed 10 bases from V and 5 bases from J, with 18 bases in between. This table comes from immunoSEQ multiplex PCR, and its TCRdb copy is limited to in-frame clones, with some not included. The table shows more than 150,000 clones, with about 88% occurring only once. Specimen: peripheral blood. The rearrangement uses TRBV2 and TRBJ2-7; tentatively, D is TRBD1 (5 bases). This TCR was sampled from a young man with active or convalescent COVID-19. The CDR3, as DNA: TGTGCCAACAAACGTTCCGGCAGGGACGAGCAGTACTTC. It specifies CANKRSGRDEQYF.